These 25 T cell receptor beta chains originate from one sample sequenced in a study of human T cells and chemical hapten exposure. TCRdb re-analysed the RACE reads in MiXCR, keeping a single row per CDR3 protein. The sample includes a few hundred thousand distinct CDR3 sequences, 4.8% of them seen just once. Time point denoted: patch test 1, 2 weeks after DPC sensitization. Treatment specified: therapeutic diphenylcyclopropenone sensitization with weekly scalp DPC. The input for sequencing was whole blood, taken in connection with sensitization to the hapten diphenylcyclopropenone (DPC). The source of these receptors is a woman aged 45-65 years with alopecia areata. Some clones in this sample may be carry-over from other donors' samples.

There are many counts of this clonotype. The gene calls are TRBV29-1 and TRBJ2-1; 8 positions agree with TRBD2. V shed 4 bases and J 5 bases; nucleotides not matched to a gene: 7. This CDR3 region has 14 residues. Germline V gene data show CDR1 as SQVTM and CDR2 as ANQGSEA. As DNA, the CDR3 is TGCAGCGTTGTCCCTAGCGGGTTCGACAATGAGCAGTTCTTC. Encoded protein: CSVVPSGFDNEQFF.

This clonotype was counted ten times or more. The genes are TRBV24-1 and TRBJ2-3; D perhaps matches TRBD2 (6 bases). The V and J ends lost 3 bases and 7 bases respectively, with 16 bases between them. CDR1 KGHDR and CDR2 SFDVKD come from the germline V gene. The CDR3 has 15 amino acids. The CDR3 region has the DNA TGTGCCACCAGTGATATCCGGGACTCCTCTTATACGCAGTATTTT. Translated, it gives CATSDIRDSSYTQYF.

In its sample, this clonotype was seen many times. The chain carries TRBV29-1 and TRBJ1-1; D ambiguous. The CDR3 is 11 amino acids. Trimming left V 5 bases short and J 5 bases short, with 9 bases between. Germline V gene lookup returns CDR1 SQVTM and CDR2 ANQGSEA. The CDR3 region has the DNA TGCAGCGTTTTCTGGGGTACTGAAGCTTTCTTT. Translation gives CSVFWGTEAFF.

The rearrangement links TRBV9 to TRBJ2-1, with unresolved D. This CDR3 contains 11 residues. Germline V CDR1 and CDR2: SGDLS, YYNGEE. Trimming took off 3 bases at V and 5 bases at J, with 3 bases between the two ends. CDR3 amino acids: CASSDNNEQFF. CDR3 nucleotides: TGTGCCAGCAGCGACAACAATGAGCAGTTCTTC.

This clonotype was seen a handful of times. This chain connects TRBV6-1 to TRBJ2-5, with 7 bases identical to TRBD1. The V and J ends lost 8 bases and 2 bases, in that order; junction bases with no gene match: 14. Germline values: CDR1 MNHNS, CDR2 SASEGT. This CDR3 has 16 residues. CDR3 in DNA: TGTGCCAGCCTGTTCAGGGGGTCACCCCTGCAAGAGACCCAGTACTTC. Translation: CASLFRGSPLQETQYF.

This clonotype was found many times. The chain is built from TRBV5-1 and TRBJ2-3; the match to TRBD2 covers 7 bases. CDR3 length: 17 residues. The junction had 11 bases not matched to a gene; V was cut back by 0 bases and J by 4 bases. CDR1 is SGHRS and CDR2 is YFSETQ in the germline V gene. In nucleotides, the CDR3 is TGCGCCAGCAGCTTGGCCAGGTGGGAGGGCCGCGCAGATACGCAGTATTTT. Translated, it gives CASSLARWEGRADTQYF.

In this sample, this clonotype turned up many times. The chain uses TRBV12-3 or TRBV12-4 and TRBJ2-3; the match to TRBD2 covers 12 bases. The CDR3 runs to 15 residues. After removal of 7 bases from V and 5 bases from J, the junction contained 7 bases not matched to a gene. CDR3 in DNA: TGTGCCAGCAATCTTCTAGCGGGAGGGGGAGATACGCAGTATTTT. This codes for CASNLLAGGGDTQYF.

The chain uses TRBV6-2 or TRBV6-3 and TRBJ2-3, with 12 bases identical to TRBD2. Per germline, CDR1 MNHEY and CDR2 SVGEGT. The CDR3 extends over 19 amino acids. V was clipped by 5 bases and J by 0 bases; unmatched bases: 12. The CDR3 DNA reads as TGTGCCAGCAGTGCCCGAGTTTTTGGACTAGCGGGAAGCACAGATACGCAGTATTTT. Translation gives CASSARVFGLAGSTDTQYF.

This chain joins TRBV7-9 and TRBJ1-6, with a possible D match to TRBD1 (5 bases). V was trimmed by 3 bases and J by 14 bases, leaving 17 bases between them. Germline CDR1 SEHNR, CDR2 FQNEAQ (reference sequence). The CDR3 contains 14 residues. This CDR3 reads CASSFDSIIQALHF. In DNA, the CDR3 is TGTGCCAGCAGCTTTGACAGCATAATTCAGGCCCTCCACTTT.

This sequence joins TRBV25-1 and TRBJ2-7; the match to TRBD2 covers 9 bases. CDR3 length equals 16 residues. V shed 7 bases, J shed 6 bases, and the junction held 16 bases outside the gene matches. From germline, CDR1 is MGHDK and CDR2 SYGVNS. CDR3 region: CASTPTFGGRAAEQYF. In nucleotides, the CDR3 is TGTGCCAGCACTCCTACTTTTGGCGGGAGGGCCGCCGAGCAGTACTTC.

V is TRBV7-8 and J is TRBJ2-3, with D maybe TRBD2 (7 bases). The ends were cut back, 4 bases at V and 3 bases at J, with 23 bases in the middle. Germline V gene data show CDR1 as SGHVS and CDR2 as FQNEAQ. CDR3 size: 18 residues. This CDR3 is CASSSATPGGRKTDTQYF. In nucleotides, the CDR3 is TGTGCCAGCAGCTCAGCCACCCCCGGGGGGCGCAAAACAGATACGCAGTATTTT.

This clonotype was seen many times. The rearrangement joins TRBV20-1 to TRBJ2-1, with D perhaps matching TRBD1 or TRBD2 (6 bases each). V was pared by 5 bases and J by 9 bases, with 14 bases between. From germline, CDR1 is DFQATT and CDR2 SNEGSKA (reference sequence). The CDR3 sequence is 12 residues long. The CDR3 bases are TGCAGTGCTCCAACGGGGGCCGGTGAGCAGTTCTTC. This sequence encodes CSAPTGAGEQFF.

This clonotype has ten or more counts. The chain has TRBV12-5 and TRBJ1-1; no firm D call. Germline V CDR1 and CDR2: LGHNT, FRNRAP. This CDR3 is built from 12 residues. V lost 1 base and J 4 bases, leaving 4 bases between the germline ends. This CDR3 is CASGLGGTEAFF. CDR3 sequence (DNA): TGTGCTAGTGGTTTGGGGGGCACTGAAGCTTTCTTT.

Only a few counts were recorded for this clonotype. CDR3 sequence (DNA): TGTGCCAGTAGCCTACCTGATCTTGGAACCAAAAACATTCAGTACTTC. This codes for CASSLPDLGTKNIQYF. The rearrangement uses TRBV19 and TRBJ2-4; unclear D gene. The CDR3 loop spans 16 amino acids. Trimming took off 6 bases at V and 2 bases at J, with 17 bases between the two ends. The germline CDR1 and CDR2 sequences are LNHDA and SQIVND (reference sequence).

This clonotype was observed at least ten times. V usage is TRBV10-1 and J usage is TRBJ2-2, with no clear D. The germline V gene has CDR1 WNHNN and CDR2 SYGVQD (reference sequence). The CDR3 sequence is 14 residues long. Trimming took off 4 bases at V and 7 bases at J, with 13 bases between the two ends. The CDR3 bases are TGCGCCAGCAGTGTTAACCCCAAGGACGGGGAGCTGTTTTTT. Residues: CASSVNPKDGELFF.

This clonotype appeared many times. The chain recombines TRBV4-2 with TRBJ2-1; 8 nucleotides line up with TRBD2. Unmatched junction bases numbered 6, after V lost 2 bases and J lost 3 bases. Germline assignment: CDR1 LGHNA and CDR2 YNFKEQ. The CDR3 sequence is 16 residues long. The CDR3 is CASSQFLAGSYNEQFF. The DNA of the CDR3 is TGTGCCAGCAGCCAATTCTTAGCGGGAAGCTACAATGAGCAGTTCTTC.

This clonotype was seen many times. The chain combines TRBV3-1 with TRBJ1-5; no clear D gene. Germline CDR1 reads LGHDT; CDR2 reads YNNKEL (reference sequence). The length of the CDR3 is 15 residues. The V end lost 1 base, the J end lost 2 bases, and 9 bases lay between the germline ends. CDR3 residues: CASSQGAMGNQPQHF. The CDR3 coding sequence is TGTGCCAGCAGCCAAGGGGCTATGGGCAATCAGCCCCAGCATTTT.

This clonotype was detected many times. The CDR3 sequence is CASSPPLAGDARRELFF. CDR3 bases: TGTGCCAGCTCACCACCGCTAGCGGGGGACGCTCGCCGGGAGCTGTTTTTT. The V and J genes are TRBV18 and TRBJ2-2; 10 bases are shared with TRBD2. The CDR3 covers 17 residues. V gave up 0 bases and J gave up 9 bases; unmatched junction bases: 10. The germline V gene encodes CDR1 KGHSH and CDR2 LQKENI.

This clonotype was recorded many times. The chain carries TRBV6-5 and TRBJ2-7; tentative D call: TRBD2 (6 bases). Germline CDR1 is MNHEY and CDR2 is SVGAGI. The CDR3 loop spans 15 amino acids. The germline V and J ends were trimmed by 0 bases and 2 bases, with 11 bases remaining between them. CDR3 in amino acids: CASSYSRDRAYEQYF. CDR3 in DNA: TGTGCCAGCAGTTACTCGCGGGACCGAGCCTACGAGCAGTACTTC.

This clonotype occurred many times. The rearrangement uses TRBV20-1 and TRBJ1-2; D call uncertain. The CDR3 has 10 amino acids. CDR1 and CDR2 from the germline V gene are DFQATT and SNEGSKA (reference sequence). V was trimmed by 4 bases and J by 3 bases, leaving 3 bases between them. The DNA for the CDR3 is TGCAGTGCTAACGACTATGGCTACACCTTC. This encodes CSANDYGYTF.

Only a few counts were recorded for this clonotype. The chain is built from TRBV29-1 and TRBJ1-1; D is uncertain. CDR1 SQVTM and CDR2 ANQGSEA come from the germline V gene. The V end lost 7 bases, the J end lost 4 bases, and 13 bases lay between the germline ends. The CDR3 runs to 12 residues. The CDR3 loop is CSAKGWVTEAFF. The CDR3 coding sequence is TGCAGCGCCAAGGGCTGGGTCACTGAAGCTTTCTTT.

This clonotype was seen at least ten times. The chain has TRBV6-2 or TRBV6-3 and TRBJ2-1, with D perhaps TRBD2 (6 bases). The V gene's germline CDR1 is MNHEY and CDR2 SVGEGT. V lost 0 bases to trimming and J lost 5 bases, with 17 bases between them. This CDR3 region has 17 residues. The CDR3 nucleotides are TGTGCCAGCAGTTACTCGATTCATCCGGGAGAAGACAATGAGCAGTTCTTC. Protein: CASSYSIHPGEDNEQFF.

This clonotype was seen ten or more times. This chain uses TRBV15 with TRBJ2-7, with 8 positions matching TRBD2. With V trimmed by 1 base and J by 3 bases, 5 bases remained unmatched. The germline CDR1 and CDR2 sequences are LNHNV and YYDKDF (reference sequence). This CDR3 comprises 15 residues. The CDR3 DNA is TGTGCCACCAGCAGAGGAACTAGCGGTAACTACGAGCAGTACTTC. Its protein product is CATSRGTSGNYEQYF. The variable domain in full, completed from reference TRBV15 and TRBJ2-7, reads DAMVIQNPRYQVTQFGKPVTLSCSQTLNHNVMYWYQQKSSQAPKLLFHYYDKDFNNEADTPDNFQSRRPNTSFCFLDIRSPGLGDTAMYLCATSRGTSGNYEQYFGPGTRLTVT.

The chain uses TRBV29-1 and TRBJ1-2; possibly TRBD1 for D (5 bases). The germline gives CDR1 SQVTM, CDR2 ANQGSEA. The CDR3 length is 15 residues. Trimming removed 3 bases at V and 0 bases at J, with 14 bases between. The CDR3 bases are TGCAGCGTTGAGGCCCGACAGAAACCTAACTATGGCTACACCTTC. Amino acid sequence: CSVEARQKPNYGYTF.

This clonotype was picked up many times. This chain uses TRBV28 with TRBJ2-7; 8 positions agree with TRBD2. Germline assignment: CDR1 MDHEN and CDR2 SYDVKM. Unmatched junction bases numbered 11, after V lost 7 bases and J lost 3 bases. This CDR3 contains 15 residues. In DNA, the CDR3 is TGTGCCAGCACCAAAGGACTAGCCCGGTACTACGAGCAGTACTTC. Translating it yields CASTKGLARYYEQYF.